This is a list of T cell receptor beta chains from one sample in a study of CD8 T cells in Susac syndrome. TCRdb redid the calling of the immunoSEQ multiplex PCR reads with MiXCR, one entry per CDR3 protein. The table lists around 150,000 distinct CDR3 sequences, approximately 95% of them singletons. The source material was CD8+ T cells from PBMCs. The receptors were gathered from a human donor in good health. Each CDR3 is given with its conserved first and last residue. The D gene is left open where the match is weak. Size is stated for part of the rows, as once, few or many counts, or as a class when the clone is expanded.

clone size	J gene	D gene	V gene	CDR3 DNA	CDR3 protein
NA	TRBJ1-5	NA	TRBV29-1	TGCAGCGGGAAACAGCTCCTCAATCAGCCCCAGCATTTT	CSGKQLLNQPQHF
NA	TRBJ2-1	TRBD2	TRBV5-1	TGCGCCAGCAGCTCCACTCCGCTAGCGGGGGACTACAATGAGCAGTTCTTC	CASSSTPLAGDYNEQFF
NA	TRBJ2-3	NA	TRBV15	TGTGCCACCAGCAGATCCCTACAGGGCAACTTACCCACAGATACGCAGTATTTT	CATSRSLQGNLPTDTQYF
NA	TRBJ2-7	NA	TRBV27	TGTGCCAGCAGACCTGGGGTTGGATCCCACTACGAGCAGTACTTC	CASRPGVGSHYEQYF
NA	TRBJ2-1	NA	TRBV11-3	TGTGCCAGCAGCTCAGACAGGGAGGGTGAGCAGTTCTTC	CASSSDREGEQFF
NA	TRBJ2-5	NA	TRBV29-1	TGCAGCCACGGGGCTGGACGGGAGACCCAGTACTTC	CSHGAGRETQYF
NA	TRBJ2-3	NA	TRBV12-3/TRBV12-4	TGTGCCAGCAGTTTAGCTCTGCTCACAGATACGCAGTATTTT	CASSLALLTDTQYF
NA	TRBJ2-1	NA	TRBV4-3	TGCGCCAGCAGCCAAGTAATGGGTGGAGGAAATGAGCAGTTCTTC	CASSQVMGGGNEQFF
NA	TRBJ2-7	NA	TRBV27	TGTGCCAGCAGTTTTCGGGGTGGGGCCCTCTACGAGCAGTACTTC	CASSFRGGALYEQYF
NA	TRBJ2-1	NA	TRBV29-1	TGCAGCGTTCGAAGGTTGGGGGAGTACACCTACAATGAGCAGTTCTTC	CSVRRLGEYTYNEQFF
once	TRBJ2-6	NA	TRBV18	TGTGCCAGCTCACCAACAGACTCTGGGGCCAACGTCCTGACTTTC	CASSPTDSGANVLTF
NA	TRBJ1-1	NA	TRBV30	TGTGCCTGGAGTGTACGTGCAACTGAAGCTTTCTTT	CAWSVRATEAFF
NA	TRBJ2-1	TRBD2	TRBV19	TGTGCCAGTATGCCCGCGGGAGTGGATGAGCAGTTCTTC	CASMPAGVDEQFF
NA	TRBJ1-5	TRBD1	TRBV15	TGTGCCACCAGCAGGACAGGGGCTTTCAATCAGCCCCAGCATTTT	CATSRTGAFNQPQHF
NA	TRBJ1-2	NA	TRBV25-1	TGTGCCAGCAGTGAGCGGAGGGGGTATGGCTACACCTTC	CASSERRGYGYTF
once	TRBJ2-1	TRBD2	TRBV3-1	TGTGCCAGCAGCCAAGAGGGACTAGCGGGAGAAGGATGGCAGTTCTTC	CASSQEGLAGEGWQFF
NA	TRBJ1-4	NA	TRBV5-4	TGTGCCAGCAGCTTGGACAGGGATAATGAAAAACTGTTTTTT	CASSLDRDNEKLFF
once	TRBJ2-1	NA	TRBV30	TGTGCCCTGGACGGGACTGGGGGCAATGAGCAGTTCTTC	CALDGTGGNEQFF
NA	TRBJ2-7	NA	TRBV28	TGTGCCAGCACCCCGGTCCTAACCTACGAGCAGTACTTC	CASTPVLTYEQYF
NA	TRBJ2-7	TRBD2	TRBV11-2	TGTGCCAGCAGCCTAGCGGGAGCCCTTGAGCAGTACTTC	CASSLAGALEQYF
NA	TRBJ1-1	TRBD1	TRBV9	TGTGCCAGCAGCCCCGGACAGGCTATGAACACTGAAGCTTTCTTT	CASSPGQAMNTEAFF
NA	TRBJ2-7	TRBD1	TRBV3-1	TGTGCCAGCAGCCCGGGACAGACCACCTACGAGCAGTACTTC	CASSPGQTTYEQYF
NA	TRBJ1-1	NA	TRBV11-2	TGTGCCAGCAGGGGACAGAACACTGAAGCTTTCTTT	CASRGQNTEAFF
NA	TRBJ2-7	TRBD1	TRBV28	TGTGCCAGCAGCGCCCGGTCCGGGACAGGGGACGAGCAGTACTTC	CASSARSGTGDEQYF
NA	TRBJ2-1	NA	TRBV27	TGTGCCAGCAGTTCCCTAGTAGACGATGAGCAGTTCTTC	CASSSLVDDEQFF
NA	TRBJ1-5	NA	TRBV5-4	TGTGCCAGCAGCTTGAGTTTTGGCAGAAGCAATCAGCCCCAGCATTTT	CASSLSFGRSNQPQHF
NA	TRBJ2-7	NA	TRBV3-1	TGTGCCAGCAGCGCCTTTTTGGGGGACTACGAGCAGTACTTC	CASSAFLGDYEQYF
NA	TRBJ1-2	NA	TRBV14	TGTGCCAGCAGCTATCAGGGATATGGCTACACCTTC	CASSYQGYGYTF
NA	TRBJ1-2	NA	TRBV29-1	TGCAGCGTCTCACCAGACGCCTACTATGGCTACACCTTC	CSVSPDAYYGYTF
once	TRBJ2-1	NA	TRBV29-1	TGCAGCGTTTATCAGACGGGTATCGGTGAGCAGTTCTTC	CSVYQTGIGEQFF
NA	TRBJ2-5	NA	TRBV7-9	TGTGCCAGCAGCACCATAGTACAAGAGACCCAGTACTTC	CASSTIVQETQYF
NA	TRBJ2-5	TRBD2	TRBV12-3/TRBV12-4	TGTGCCAGCAGCTTCCCGGGGGGTGACCAAGAGACCCAGTACTTC	CASSFPGGDQETQYF
NA	TRBJ2-1	TRBD1	TRBV23-1	TGCGCCAGCAGTCCGCATAGGACAGGAGATTTATCCCGCTCCTACAATGAGCAGTTCTTC	CASSPHRTGDLSRSYNEQFF
NA	TRBJ2-7	NA	TRBV27	TGTGCCAGCAGTTTATCCAGCAGCAACGAGCAGTACTTC	CASSLSSSNEQYF
NA	TRBJ2-2	TRBD2	TRBV4-3	TGCGCCAGCAGCCAAGATCGGAGCGGGAGGGTTGCCACCGGGGAGCTGTTTTTT	CASSQDRSGRVATGELFF
NA	TRBJ2-3	NA	TRBV20-1	TGCAGTGCTCGCCGGGAGCTAGATACGCAGTATTTT	CSARRELDTQYF
NA	TRBJ2-1	TRBD2	TRBV20-1	TGCAGTGCTAGTGGTCTCGAAGGACTAGTAACTTTATATGAGCAGTTCTTC	CSASGLEGLVTLYEQFF
NA	TRBJ2-1	TRBD1	TRBV29-1	TGCAGCGTTGACGACAGGGGCAGCTCCTACAATGAGCAGTTCTTC	CSVDDRGSSYNEQFF
NA	TRBJ2-1	TRBD2	TRBV15	TGTGCCACCAGCAGAGAGACCCCTAGCGGGAGTTACAATGAGCAGTTCTTC	CATSRETPSGSYNEQFF
NA	TRBJ2-1	TRBD1	TRBV6-5	TGTGCCAGCAGCCTGGGACAGCTATACAATGAGCAGTTCTTC	CASSLGQLYNEQFF
NA	TRBJ2-7	TRBD1	TRBV3-1	TGTGCCAGCAGCCAAGAGGCGGGACAGGTGACCTACGAGCAGTACTTC	CASSQEAGQVTYEQYF
NA	TRBJ2-7	TRBD1	TRBV30	TGTGCCTGGAGTACGGGACAGGCCTACGAGCAGTACTTC	CAWSTGQAYEQYF
NA	TRBJ2-7	TRBD2	TRBV27	TGTGCCAGCAGCCTAGCGGTAGTTGGGTACGAGCAGTACTTC	CASSLAVVGYEQYF
NA	TRBJ2-3	NA	TRBV13	TGTGCCAGCAGCTTTGTCTCAGAGGGCGATACGCAGTATTTT	CASSFVSEGDTQYF
once	TRBJ1-1	NA	TRBV20-1	TGCAGTGCTCAAACCCCGGGTTTCGGGAACACTGAAGCTTTCTTT	CSAQTPGFGNTEAFF
NA	TRBJ2-1	NA	TRBV28	TGTGCCAGCAGTTTCTCCGGGGCCTACAATGAGCAGTTCTTC	CASSFSGAYNEQFF
NA	TRBJ1-1	NA	TRBV24-1	TGTGCCACCAGTGAAACAGGGGAAGCTTTCTTT	CATSETGEAFF
NA	TRBJ2-7	NA	TRBV9	TGTGCCAGCAGCGTAGCTTCCGGGAGTGGGTACGAGCAGTACTTC	CASSVASGSGYEQYF
NA	TRBJ2-1	TRBD2	TRBV9	TGTGCCAGCAGCGTAGTTCTTAGCGGGAGGGAGCAGTTCTTC	CASSVVLSGREQFF
once	TRBJ2-5	NA	TRBV29-1	TGCAGCGTTGTGGGTCAAGAGACCCAGTACTTC	CSVVGQETQYF
NA	TRBJ2-7	TRBD1	TRBV23-1	TGCGCCAGGTTGGGGAACCTGGACAGGGACTACGAGCAGTACTTC	CARLGNLDRDYEQYF
NA	TRBJ2-7	NA	TRBV28	TGTGCCAGCAGAAACCCCGCGCAGATCTCCTACGAGCAGTACTTC	CASRNPAQISYEQYF
NA	TRBJ2-7	NA	TRBV29-1	TGCAGCGTTGGGGACCGCGCGGATGACGAGCAGTACTTC	CSVGDRADDEQYF
NA	TRBJ2-7	NA	TRBV27	TGTGCCAGCAGTTTAAAGGAGGGGAGAGAGCAGTACTTC	CASSLKEGREQYF
NA	TRBJ2-2	TRBD1	TRBV19	TGTGCCAGTATTCGGACAGGGGCGGCCGGGGAGCTGTTTTTT	CASIRTGAAGELFF